These 22 T cell receptor beta chains were all obtained from the same sample, sequenced in a study of blood T cell repertoires in COVID-19. Only in-frame clones appear in the TCRdb table, and some are missing; sequencing was by immunoSEQ multiplex PCR. The sample includes about 62,000 clones, 76% of them seen just once. The sample taken for sequencing was peripheral blood. All receptors come from a woman aged 45-65 years with active or convalescent COVID-19.

This clone showed up just once. This chain links TRBV16 with TRBJ2-7; 13 bases align to TRBD2. The CDR3 is 15 amino acids. Germline CDR1 and CDR2: KGHSY and FQNENV. The trim removed 4 bases at V and 2 bases at J, leaving 2 bases unmatched. Here the CDR3 reads CASSRGTSGAYEQYF. As DNA, the CDR3 is TGTGCCAGCAGCCGGGGGACTAGCGGGGCCTACGAGCAGTACTTC. Based on the CDR3 plus reference TRBV16 and TRBJ2-7, the full variable domain is GEEVAQTPKHLVRGEGQKAKLYCAPIKGHSYVFWYQQVLKNEFKFLISFQNENVFDETGMPKERFSAKCLPNSPCSLEIQATKLEDSAVYFCASSRGTSGAYEQYFGPGTRLTVT.

This chain links TRBV12-5 with TRBJ2-2; 9 positions match TRBD2. The CDR3 totals 14 residues. The junction had 5 bases not matched to a gene; V was cut back by 7 bases and J by 5 bases. Germline V gene lookup returns CDR1 LGHNT and CDR2 FRNRAP. The CDR3 spells CASDGLAHTGELFF. Written as DNA, the CDR3 is TGTGCTAGTGACGGACTAGCGCATACCGGGGAGCTGTTTTTT.

The chain couples TRBV2 to TRBJ1-5; D is possibly TRBD1 (5 bases). The V end was cut by 8 bases, the J end by 0 bases, with 20 bases between. From germline, CDR1 is SNHLY and CDR2 FYNNEI. The CDR3 is 17 residues long. In DNA form, the CDR3 reads TGTGCCAGCTCCCGGGACGGACTAGGAGATAGCAATCAGCCCCAGCATTTT. As protein: CASSRDGLGDSNQPQHF.

This clone was recorded at least ten times. The rearrangement joins TRBV6-1 to TRBJ1-3; perhaps TRBD1 as D (5 bases). V dropped 4 bases and J dropped 0 bases, with 16 bases sitting between them. The CDR3 sequence is 17 residues long. CDR1 MNHNS and CDR2 SASEGT come from the germline V gene. CDR3 nucleotide sequence: TGTGCCAGCAGTGGGGCGTCTGGGGGGTACTCTGGAAACACCATATATTTT. Protein: CASSGASGGYSGNTIYF.

V and J are TRBV21-1 and TRBJ1-5; TRBD1 is the table's D call, not checked against the DNA. TRBV21-1 is a pseudogene segment. CDR3 length: 15 residues. Here the CDR3 reads CATASRGPTNQPQHF. The CDR3 nucleotides are TGTGCCACCGCCAGTAGGGGGCCTACGAATCAGCCCCAGCATTTT.

This sequence joins TRBV7-2 and TRBJ2-3, with 10 positions matching TRBD2. The CDR3 length is 15 residues. Trimming took 5 bases from V and 3 from J; bases not matched to a gene: 5. Germline CDR1 is SGHTA and CDR2 is FQGNSA. The DNA for the CDR3 is TGTGCCAGCAGCGTTAGGGGACTAGCGACAGATACGCAGTATTTT. Protein sequence: CASSVRGLATDTQYF.

The chain joins TRBV6-5 to TRBJ1-6; D unresolved. The V end lost 6 bases, the J end lost 0 bases, and 3 bases lay between the germline ends. CDR1 and CDR2 from the germline V gene are MNHEY and SVGAGI. The CDR3 spans 13 residues. The CDR3 is CASRRSYNSPLHF. The CDR3 nucleotides read TGTGCCAGCAGGCGCTCCTATAATTCACCCCTCCACTTT.

The chain carries TRBV6-4 and TRBJ2-1; possibly TRBD2 for D (5 bases). In germline, CDR1 is MRHNA, CDR2 SNTAGT. The CDR3 consists of 15 residues. The ends were cut back, 2 bases at V and 0 bases at J, with 8 bases in the middle. The CDR3 is CASSDNAGSYNEQFF. CDR3 in DNA: TGTGCCAGCAGTGACAACGCGGGCTCCTACAATGAGCAGTTCTTC.

This rearrangement joins TRBV7-9 to TRBJ2-1; a possible D gene is TRBD2 (6 bases). CDR1 and CDR2 (germline): SEHNR, FQNEAQ (reference sequence). The V gene lost 5 bases and the J gene lost 12 bases, with 14 bases spanning the gap. This CDR3 contains 12 residues. The CDR3 nucleotides are TGTGCCAGCAGCGTCGGACTGGGAGGGCAGTTCTTC. It specifies CASSVGLGGQFF.

The V call is TRBV4-1, the J call TRBJ2-6; no firm D call. Per germline, CDR1 MGHRA and CDR2 YSYEKL. CDR3 length: 15 residues. The ends were cut back, 2 bases at V and 0 bases at J, with 5 bases in the middle. CDR3 amino acids: CASSQSRSGANVLTF. In nucleotides, the CDR3 is TGCGCCAGCAGCCAAAGCCGCTCTGGGGCCAACGTCCTGACTTTC.

The chain employs TRBV24-1 and TRBJ1-5; D not resolved. V dropped 12 bases and J dropped 6 bases, with 5 bases sitting between them. CDR3 length equals 9 residues. The germline CDR1 and CDR2 sequences are KGHDR and SFDVKD. DNA for the CDR3: TGTGCCGCCGGTCAGCCCCAGCATTTT. Its translation: CAAGQPQHF.

This clone was counted between two and nine times. The rearrangement joins TRBV6-5 to TRBJ1-1; no clear D. CDR3 length: 14 residues. Germline values: CDR1 MNHEY, CDR2 SVGAGI. V was cut by 8 bases and J by 0 bases, with 13 bases left in between. This CDR3 is CASSALRVNTEAFF. In nucleotides, the CDR3 is TGTGCCAGCTCGGCACTACGGGTGAACACTGAAGCTTTCTTT.

This chain joins TRBV11-2 and TRBJ1-1, with D unclear. The germline gives CDR1 SGHAT, CDR2 FQNNGV. V was pared by 6 bases and J by 4 bases, with 12 bases between. The CDR3 is 13 residues long. CDR3 residues: CASRTLSGTEAFF. CDR3 bases: TGTGCCAGCAGGACGCTCTCGGGCACTGAAGCTTTCTTT. Full variable domain (outside the CDR3, taken from reference TRBV11-2 and TRBJ1-1): EAGVAQSPRYKIIEKRQSVAFWCNPISGHATLYWYQQILGQGPKLLIQFQNNGVVDDSQLPKDRFSAERLKGVDSTLKIQPAKLEDSAVYLCASRTLSGTEAFFGQGTRLTVV.

This clone has only a few counts. V is TRBV7-2 and J is TRBJ2-4; 9 positions match TRBD1. CDR3 length equals 13 residues. V dropped 5 bases and J dropped 10; count of bases not matched to a gene: 6. In germline, CDR1 is SGHTA, CDR2 FQGNSA. The CDR3 region is CASSPRQGVIQYF. The CDR3 region has the DNA TGTGCCAGCAGCCCGCGACAGGGGGTAATTCAGTACTTC. Full variable domain (remainder filled in from reference TRBV7-2 and TRBJ2-4): GAGVSQSPSNKVTEKGKDVELRCDPISGHTALYWYRQSLGQGLEFLIYFQGNSAPDKSGLPSDRFSAERTGGSVSTLTIQRTQQEDSAVYLCASSPRQGVIQYFGAGTRLSVL.

CDR3: CAISEAGDEAFF. The CDR3 DNA reads TGTGCCATCAGTGAAGCGGGCGATGAAGCTTTCTTT. The chain is built from TRBV10-3 and TRBJ1-1; no reliable D call. Germline loops: CDR1 ENHRY, CDR2 SYGVKD. The CDR3 spans 12 residues. Trimming removed 3 bases from V and 7 bases from J, with 9 bases in between.

J is TRBJ2-7 and V is TRBV9; tentatively, D is TRBD1 (5 bases). The V and J ends lost 2 bases and 6 bases respectively, with 18 bases between them. Germline V CDR1 and CDR2: SGDLS, YYNGEE. The CDR3 has 15 amino acids. This CDR3 reads CASSVAGNGVSEQYF. For the CDR3, the DNA is TGTGCCAGCAGCGTCGCAGGGAATGGGGTTAGCGAGCAGTACTTC.

The chain employs TRBV6-1 and TRBJ1-2; the D is unclear. Trimming pared 0 bases from V and 4 bases from J, leaving 9 bases between. Germline values: CDR1 MNHNS, CDR2 SASEGT. CDR3 length: 14 amino acids. CDR3 residues: CASSEALALYGYTF. The CDR3 bases are TGTGCCAGCAGTGAAGCACTAGCCCTCTATGGCTACACCTTC.

This clone has just one count. In nucleotides, the CDR3 is TGTGCCACCAGTGACCCCCCCGGGACAGGGGTCGGTTCGGGCACCGGGGAGCTGTTTTTT. This encodes CATSDPPGTGVGSGTGELFF. The V gene is TRBV24-1, the J gene TRBJ2-2, with 10 bases matching TRBD1. The CDR3 runs to 20 residues. With 4 bases clipped from V and 4 bases from J, the junction kept 17 bases outside the gene matches. Per germline, CDR1 KGHDR and CDR2 SFDVKD.

The chain links TRBV4-1 to TRBJ2-1, with TRBD2 matching 13 bases. Germline loops: CDR1 MGHRA, CDR2 YSYEKL. The V and J ends lost 0 bases and 10 bases, in that order; junction bases with no gene match: 3. The CDR3 contains 15 residues. The CDR3 spells CASSQDGTSGMEQFF. CDR3 nucleotides: TGCGCCAGCAGCCAAGATGGGACTAGCGGGATGGAGCAGTTCTTC.

The chain links TRBV4-1 to TRBJ1-2; TRBD1 agrees at 7 bases. V gave up 3 bases and J gave up 4 bases; unmatched junction bases: 8. CDR1 and CDR2 (germline): MGHRA, YSYEKL. This CDR3 is 15 amino acids long. The CDR3 protein is CASSQGPGTAYGYTF. The CDR3 region has the DNA TGCGCCAGCAGCCAGGGCCCCGGGACAGCCTATGGCTACACCTTC.

V and J are TRBV5-4 and TRBJ1-2; 10 bases are shared with TRBD1. Germline CDR1 and CDR2: SGHNT and YYREEE (reference sequence). The CDR3 spans 15 residues. The J segment lost 9 bases and the V segment lost 4 bases, leaving 12 bases of the junction unmatched. The CDR3 spells CASSDTPRTGGSYTF. As DNA, the CDR3 is TGTGCCAGCAGCGATACCCCTCGGACAGGGGGAAGCTACACCTTC.

This clone occurred a few times. The gene calls are TRBV24-1 and TRBJ1-2; no clear D gene. Trimming removed 5 bases from V and 0 bases from J, with 6 bases in between. Germline V gives CDR1 KGHDR, CDR2 SFDVKD. CDR3 size: 13 residues. The DNA of the CDR3 is TGTGCCACCAGTGGGGGAGCTAACTATGGCTACACCTTC. Its translation: CATSGGANYGYTF.